This T cell receptor (beta chain) comes out of a study of T cells in Graves' hyperthyroidism and ophthalmopathy. In the study overall: Specimen type is peripheral blood, collected at initial diagnosis prior to any treatment.

This clonotype was seen many times. The cohort's ophthalmopathy patients, a group with duration under 3 months, had a Clinical Activity Score of at least 3 and a NOSPECS grade of at least 4. Pregnant or lactating patients were excluded, as were those with uncontrolled infection or other autoimmune disease. Clinical symptoms, serum thyroxine and TRAb, thyroid ultrasound and orbital computed tomography were used for the diagnoses. V was pared by 4 bases and J by 8 bases, with 11 bases between. The CDR3 covers 12 residues. The germline V gene has CDR1 LNHDA and CDR2 SQIVND (reference sequence). RNA transcripts provided the source from which TCR beta CDR3 regions were amplified. In the first-round RT-PCR of the TCR CDR3, the HTBI primer set was used. TCRdb passed the multiplex PCR reads through MiXCR, listing each CDR3 protein once. The profile shows 360,000 or so distinct CDR3 sequences, 15% to 20% of them singletons.

Material: blood. This chain connects TRBV19 to TRBJ1-2; weak D call: TRBD1 (6 bases). This TCR was recovered from a woman aged 40 to 50 with Graves' ophthalmopathy. In nucleotides, the CDR3 is TGTGCCAGTAGTAAGGGGACATTCGGCTACACCTTC. Translated, it gives CASSKGTFGYTF. Drawing the rest from reference TRBV19 and TRBJ1-2, the complete variable domain is DGGITQSPKYLFRKEGQNVTLSCEQNLNHDAMYWYRQDPGQGLRLIYYSQIVNDFQKGDIAEGYSVSREKKESFPLTVTSAQKNPTAFYLCASSKGTFGYTFGSGTRLTVV.